A single sample gave rise to the 4 T cell receptor beta chains below, sequenced in a study of T cell responses to AZD1222 COVID-19 vaccine. This table comes from immunoSEQ multiplex PCR, and its TCRdb copy is limited to in-frame clones, with some not included. The table records over 150,000 clones, roughly nine tenths of them present only once. The source material was peripheral blood, sampled on day 0 of MenACWY control vaccination. The receptor source for this set is an adult in good health.

This chain links TRBV5-1 with TRBJ2-7; 9 bases are shared with TRBD1. The CDR3 runs to 15 residues. The ends lost 0 bases at V and 5 bases at J; junction bases unmatched: 6. CDR1 is SGHRS, CDR2 YFSETQ, per germline. In DNA form, the CDR3 reads TGCGCCAGCAGCTTGGAACAGGGGGCATGGAACGAGCAGTACTTC. Its translation: CASSLEQGAWNEQYF.

V is TRBV27 and J is TRBJ2-2; D assignment may be TRBD1 or TRBD2 (5 bases each). Germline loops: CDR1 MNHEY, CDR2 SMNVEV (reference sequence). The CDR3 is 16 residues long. V lost 7 bases and J lost 4, with 19 bases in between. The CDR3 DNA follows: TGTGCCAGCACCAAAGGTTCAGGGCGGGCCACCGGGGAGCTGTTTTTT. Protein: CASTKGSGRATGELFF.

This clone was counted between two and nine times. The chain combines TRBV2 with TRBJ1-5; D unclear. Germline-derived CDR1 and CDR2 are SNHLY and FYNNEI. This CDR3 is 16 amino acids long. V was clipped by 5 bases and J by 0 bases, with 14 bases between them. CDR3 residues: CASSPQQSFSNQPQHF. In DNA form, the CDR3 reads TGTGCCAGCAGTCCCCAACAGAGCTTTAGCAATCAGCCCCAGCATTTT.

The V call is TRBV10-2, the J call TRBJ1-1, with TRBD1 matching 10 bases. The CDR3 contains 14 residues. The germline V gene has CDR1 WSHSY and CDR2 SAAADI. The V gene end was trimmed by 6 bases and the J gene end by 7 bases; junction bases not matched to a gene: 8. The CDR3: CASRGTGTGVEAFF. As DNA, the CDR3 is TGCGCCAGCAGGGGAACCGGGACAGGGGTTGAAGCTTTCTTT.